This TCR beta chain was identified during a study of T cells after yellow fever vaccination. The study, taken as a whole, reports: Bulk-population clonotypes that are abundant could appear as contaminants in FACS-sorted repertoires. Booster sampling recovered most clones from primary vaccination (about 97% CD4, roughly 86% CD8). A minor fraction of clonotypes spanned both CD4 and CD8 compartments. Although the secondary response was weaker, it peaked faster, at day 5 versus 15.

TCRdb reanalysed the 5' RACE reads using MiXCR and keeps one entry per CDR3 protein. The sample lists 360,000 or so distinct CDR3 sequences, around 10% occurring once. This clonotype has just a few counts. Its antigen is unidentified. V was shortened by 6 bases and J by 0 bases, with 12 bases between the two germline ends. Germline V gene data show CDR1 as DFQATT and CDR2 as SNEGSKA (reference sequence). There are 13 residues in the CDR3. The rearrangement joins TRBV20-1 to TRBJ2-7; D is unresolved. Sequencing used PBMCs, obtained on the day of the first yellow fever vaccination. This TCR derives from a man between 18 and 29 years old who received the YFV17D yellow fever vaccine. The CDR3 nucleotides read TGCAGTGCGCAGGCGACATTCTCCTACGAGCAGTACTTC. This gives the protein CSAQATFSYEQYF.